Below, 16 T cell receptor beta chains from the same sample are listed, as sequenced in a study of cytomegalovirus exposure and HLA in healthy donors. The PCR ran on 60 Vbeta and 13 Jbeta primers. Data came from immunoSEQ multiplex PCR; TCRdb stores just in-frame clones and leaves some out. Of some 93,000 clones listed, around four fifths are singletons. The specimen sequenced was PBMCs. Receptor source: a woman in her thirties or forties in good health and CMV-seronegative.

With regard to this clone: Lacking the conserved final phenylalanine or tryptophan, this CDR3 likely reflects a read error. V gene TRBV30 combines with J gene TRBJ1-1; a possible D gene is TRBD1 (6 bases). The CDR3 is 13 residues long. Trimming took 1 base from V and 1 from J, leaving 7 bases between them. The germline CDR1 and CDR2 sequences are GTSNPN and SVGIG (reference sequence). CDR3 loop: CAWSGGQNTEAFS. The CDR3 DNA reads as TGTGCCTGGAGTGGGGGACAGAACACTGAAGCTTTCTCT.

This clone is a singleton in its sample. The chain uses TRBV15 and TRBJ2-1; possible D gene TRBD2, 6 bases. Trimming cost V 0 bases and J 5 bases, with 14 bases left between them. Germline V gene lookup returns CDR1 LNHNV and CDR2 YYDKDF (reference sequence). The CDR3 is 16 amino acids. The CDR3 DNA sequence: TGTGCCACCAGCAGAGATTTGGGACTGGGTGACAATGAGCAGTTCTTC. Residues: CATSRDLGLGDNEQFF.

This rearrangement joins TRBV5-1 to TRBJ2-1; 11 bases line up with TRBD2. The CDR3 spans 17 residues. The V gene's germline CDR1 is SGHRS and CDR2 YFSETQ. The V segment lost 7 bases and the J segment 5 bases; nucleotides outside the gene matches: 14. CDR3 region: CASQLRPPGLADNEQFF. CDR3 nucleotide sequence: TGCGCCAGCCAACTACGCCCCCCGGGACTAGCGGACAATGAGCAGTTCTTC. The full variable domain, rest sourced from reference TRBV5-1 and TRBJ2-1, is KAGVTQTPRYLIKTRGQQVTLSCSPISGHRSVSWYQQTPGQGLQFLFEYFSETQRNKGNFPGRFSGRQFSNSRSEMNVSTLELGDSALYLCASQLRPPGLADNEQFFGPGTRLTVL.

This clone was detected only once. The V and J genes are TRBV29-1 and TRBJ1-2; D is possibly TRBD1 (6 bases). Trimming removed 6 bases at V and 4 bases at J, with 15 bases between. The CDR3 has 13 residues. The germline gives CDR1 SQVTM, CDR2 ANQGSEA. CDR3 residues: CSVGAGGGYGYTF. The CDR3 DNA is TGCAGCGTGGGGGCCGGTGGGGGCTATGGCTACACCTTC.

The rearrangement links TRBV7-8 to TRBJ2-1, with unresolved D. Trimming pared 5 bases from V and 8 bases from J, leaving 10 bases between. Germline V gene lookup returns CDR1 SGHVS and CDR2 FQNEAQ. CDR3 length equals 12 residues. This chain's CDR3 is CASSPLPYEQFF. CDR3 DNA sequence: TGTGCCAGCAGCCCCCTACCCTATGAGCAGTTCTTC.

This rearrangement joins TRBV5-4 to TRBJ2-3; TRBD1 aligns across 9 bases. Germline-derived CDR1 and CDR2 are SGHNT and YYREEE (reference sequence). J was trimmed by 3 bases and V by 7 bases; bases with no gene match: 9. This CDR3 is built from 15 residues. Here the CDR3 reads CASGVGTGLTDTQYF. The CDR3 coding sequence is TGTGCCAGCGGGGTAGGGACAGGGCTTACAGATACGCAGTATTTT. Full variable domain (rest looked up from reference TRBV5-4 and TRBJ2-3): ETGVTQSPTHLIKTRGQQVTLRCSSQSGHNTVSWYQQALGQGPQFIFQYYREEENGRGNFPPRFSGLQFPNYSSELNVNALELDDSALYLCASGVGTGLTDTQYFGPGTRLTVL.

The genes are TRBV19 and TRBJ2-1, with TRBD2 matching over 8 bases. The CDR3 contains 13 residues. V trimming: 3 bases; J trimming: 7 bases; junction bases outside the gene matches: 2. Germline CDR1 is LNHDA and CDR2 is SQIVND (reference sequence). The CDR3 nucleotides read TGTGCCAGTAGTATGGGACTAGTGAATGAGCAGTTCTTC. Amino acid sequence: CASSMGLVNEQFF.

This chain connects TRBV7-2 to TRBJ2-7, with 11 bases matching TRBD2. Germline assignment: CDR1 SGHTA and CDR2 FQGNSA. CDR3 length: 19 amino acids. V lost 5 bases to trimming and J lost 5 bases; unmatched junction nucleotides: 20. CDR3 in amino acids: CASSLRAGLAEIKPDEQYF. The DNA of the CDR3 is TGTGCCAGCAGCCTACGCGCGGGACTAGCGGAAATCAAGCCAGACGAGCAGTACTTC.

The V gene is TRBV10-3, the J gene TRBJ2-5; 11 bases are a match to TRBD2. J was trimmed by 3 bases and V by 6 bases; bases with no gene match: 9. The length of the CDR3 is 16 residues. CDR1 and CDR2 (germline): ENHRY, SYGVKD. The CDR3 nucleotides are TGTGCCATCAGCGGGGGAATAGCGGGAGGGGAAGAGACCCAGTACTTC. Translating it yields CAISGGIAGGEETQYF.

The chain combines TRBV2 with TRBJ1-2; tentatively, D is TRBD1 (5 bases). Trimming removed 6 bases from V and 4 bases from J, with 15 bases in between. The germline V gene has CDR1 SNHLY and CDR2 FYNNEI. The CDR3 is 14 residues long. The CDR3 loop reads CASSRGSGIYGYTF. CDR3 in DNA: TGTGCCAGCAGCCGGGGCAGCGGGATCTATGGCTACACCTTC.

This clone was seen a handful of times. J is TRBJ1-1 and V is TRBV4-2; 8 bases match TRBD1. Germline CDR1 and CDR2: LGHNA and YNFKEQ. V shed 4 bases, J shed 6 bases, and the junction held 4 bases outside the gene matches. The CDR3 is 13 amino acids. CDR3 protein: CASSPDRGSEAFF. The CDR3 coding sequence is TGTGCCAGCAGCCCTGACAGGGGCTCTGAAGCTTTCTTT.

V is TRBV7-2 and J is TRBJ1-5, with D tentatively TRBD1 (6 bases). The CDR3 is 13 amino acids. The V end was cut by 1 base, the J end by 8 bases, with 9 bases between. Germline-derived CDR1 and CDR2 are SGHTA and FQGNSA. CDR3: CASSLGTVKPQHF. The CDR3 region has the DNA TGTGCCAGCAGCTTAGGGACAGTTAAGCCCCAGCATTTT.

The V and J genes are TRBV7-2 and TRBJ2-5; TRBD2 is a possible D gene (6 bases). Deletions cut 5 bases from V and 2 bases from J, with 15 bases between. This CDR3 spans 15 amino acids. CDR1 and CDR2 from the germline V gene are SGHTA and FQGNSA. DNA for the CDR3: TGTGCCAGCAGCAAATGGGACTCCGCGCAAGAGACCCAGTACTTC. Protein: CASSKWDSAQETQYF. The full variable domain, rest sourced from reference TRBV7-2 and TRBJ2-5, is GAGVSQSPSNKVTEKGKDVELRCDPISGHTALYWYRQSLGQGLEFLIYFQGNSAPDKSGLPSDRFSAERTGGSVSTLTIQRTQQEDSAVYLCASSKWDSAQETQYFGPGTRLLVL.

V gene TRBV6-5 combines with J gene TRBJ2-1; no definite D call. The CDR3 is 12 residues long. V dropped 2 bases and J dropped 9 bases, with 8 bases sitting between them. The germline V gene encodes CDR1 MNHEY and CDR2 SVGAGI. This chain's CDR3 is CASSYNQVEQFF. The CDR3 DNA sequence: TGTGCCAGCAGTTACAACCAGGTTGAGCAGTTCTTC.

This clone was seen a handful of times. This sequence joins TRBV27 and TRBJ2-7; TRBD2 matches at 9 bases. The germline CDR1 and CDR2 sequences are MNHEY and SMNVEV (reference sequence). The CDR3 is made up of 14 amino acids. Trimming removed 8 bases from V and 7 bases from J; junction bases left unmatched: 12. CDR3: CASRYGSGRGEQYF. The DNA of the CDR3 is TGTGCCAGCCGGTATGGTAGCGGGAGAGGGGAGCAGTACTTC.

The V gene is TRBV28, the J gene TRBJ1-1; the match to TRBD1 covers 8 bases. CDR1 and CDR2 (germline): MDHEN, SYDVKM. The V segment lost 2 bases and the J segment 8 bases; nucleotides outside the gene matches: 1. This CDR3 has 12 residues. In DNA form, the CDR3 reads TGTGCCAGCAGTTTACGACAGGGGGAAGCTTTCTTT. As protein: CASSLRQGEAFF.